This T cell receptor (beta chain) was sequenced in a study of sequential checkpoint blockade in melanoma. Study details: After nivolumab or ipilimumab alone, some 22 patients had week-13 rebiopsies.

Sample treatment: randomized to nivolumab then ipilimumab (arm A) or the reverse (arm B). Patients had received no earlier DNA-damaging chemotherapy. Repertoires were generated with immunoSEQ multiplex PCR, while TCRdb's copy carries only in-frame clones and drops some. The sample holds about 1,800 clones, 15% to 20% seen once. By share, this clone counts as medium-sized (0.01 to 0.1%). The CDR3 consists of 15 residues. The V and J ends lost 5 bases and 4 bases respectively, with 14 bases between them. From germline, CDR1 is SGHNT and CDR2 YENEEA. Specimen: tumor tissue (inferred from file names), collected from a patient given nivolumab and ipilimumab in sequence. The chain couples TRBV11-3 to TRBJ2-2; D may correspond to TRBD1 or TRBD2 (5 bases each). The receptor comes from a human donor with melanoma. CDR3 sequence reads: CASSPQRGTTGELFF. CDR3 sequence (DNA): TGTGCCAGCAGCCCGCAGAGGGGTACCACCGGGGAGCTGTTTTTT.